These 4 T cell receptor beta chains share one sample of origin, sequenced in a study of blood T cells in healthy people across ages. A second PCR, run for roughly 7 to 12 cycles, used a sample-barcoded 5' primer plus a J-beta primer mix. Via MiXCR, TCRdb re-called the 5' RACE reads, giving one row per CDR3 protein. The repertoire consists of roughly 900,000 distinct CDR3 sequences, with 25% to 35% occurring once and the leading ten covering approximately 15%. The sample consisted of blood. The receptors derive from a woman aged 80 or over in good health.

This clonotype has ten or more counts. CDR3 sequence: CASSYLTEAFF. The CDR3 DNA is TGTGCCAGCAGTTACTTGACTGAAGCTTTCTTT. This chain joins TRBV6-5 and TRBJ1-1, with D unresolved. V was pared by 1 base and J by 5 bases, with 2 bases between. CDR1 and CDR2 from the germline V gene are MNHEY and SVGAGI. CDR3 length: 11 amino acids.

The table lists this clonotype with many counts. This sequence joins TRBV4-3 and TRBJ1-4; 7 positions match TRBD1. The germline gives CDR1 LGHNA, CDR2 YSLEER. The CDR3 contains 15 residues. The trim removed 1 base at V and 8 bases at J, leaving 7 bases unmatched. This chain's CDR3 is CASSQGDSAGEKLFF. The CDR3, as DNA: TGCGCCAGCAGCCAAGGGGACAGTGCGGGAGAAAAACTGTTTTTT.

This clonotype was counted ten times or more. The rearrangement uses TRBV7-2 and TRBJ2-1, with 12 bases aligning to TRBD2. Germline V lookup: CDR1 SGHTA, CDR2 FQGNSA. The CDR3 is made up of 16 amino acids. V lost 5 bases and J lost 7; bases outside the gene matches: 9. The CDR3 sequence: CASSLRGLAGRNEQFF. The CDR3 region has the DNA TGTGCCAGCAGCCTGAGAGGACTAGCGGGAAGAAATGAGCAGTTCTTC.

Concerning this clonotype: A much larger clone lies one base from this, so it may be a read error. The chain joins TRBV18 to TRBJ2-7; TRBD1 agrees at 7 bases. The CDR3 covers 14 residues. The germline V gene encodes CDR1 KGHSH and CDR2 LQKENI. This CDR3 reads CTSSRPGQPYEQYF. The CDR3 DNA sequence: TGTACCAGCTCACGACCGGGACAGCCCTACGAGCAGTACTTC.